These T cell receptor beta chains were read from a single sample in a study of blood T cells in healthy people across ages. TCRdb fed the 5' RACE reads into MiXCR, producing one record per CDR3 protein. The data contain 850,000 to 1,000,000 distinct CDR3 sequences, under 50% of them singletons. The specimen was blood. The receptors were sampled from a man aged 30-40 years in good health. The CDR3 runs from the conserved cysteine through the conserved F or W. D genes are given only for firm matches. A clone size is listed for some rows: how often the clone was seen (once, few, many), or a class if it is expanded.

j_call | clone_size | d_call | v_call | cdr3_nt | cdr3_aa
TRBJ2-1 | . | . | TRBV4-3 | TGCGCCAGCAGCCAAGATGGCACGGTTCGTGATGAGCAGTTCTTC | CASSQDGTVRDEQFF
TRBJ1-2 | . | TRBD1 | TRBV12-3/TRBV12-4 | TGTGCCAGCAGCCCCGCGACAGGGGGCCACTATGGCTACACCTTC | CASSPATGGHYGYTF
TRBJ1-5 | . | . | TRBV27 | TGTGCCAGCAGTTTGGGGGGCAGGGCCAGCAATCAGCCCCAGCATTTT | CASSLGGRASNQPQHF
TRBJ1-1 | . | . | TRBV29-1 | TGCAGCGTTGAGACTAGGGGCACTGAAGCTTTCTTT | CSVETRGTEAFF
TRBJ2-7 | . | . | TRBV12-3/TRBV12-4 | TGTGCCAGCAGTTTTGCCAGGGCCTACGAGCAGTACTTC | CASSFARAYEQYF
TRBJ2-3 | . | . | TRBV6-2/TRBV6-3 | TGTGCCAGCAGCGTAGGCCTTGGACAGCTTGTAACAGATACGCAGTATTTT | CASSVGLGQLVTDTQYF
TRBJ2-5 | . | . | TRBV5-6 | TGTGCCAGCAGCTTGAAGGGGGTGTTTAGGGAAGAGACCCAGTACTTC | CASSLKGVFREETQYF
TRBJ2-7 | . | . | TRBV10-3 | TGTGCCATCAGTGACTCGACAGGTGCCCCCTACGAGCAGTACTTC | CAISDSTGAPYEQYF
TRBJ2-5 | few | . | TRBV15 | TGTGCCACCAGCAGAGATAGGCAACTCCCTGGCGAGACCCAGTACTTC | CATSRDRQLPGETQYF
TRBJ2-5 | . | . | TRBV7-2 | TGTGCCAGCAGCTCACAGGAAGTTGCCTACGGGCAGTACTTC | CASSSQEVAYGQYF
TRBJ2-3 | . | . | TRBV7-8 | TGTGCCAGCAGCTTAACGGGCTCGGGCACAGATACGCAGTATTTT | CASSLTGSGTDTQYF
TRBJ2-7 | many | . | TRBV27 | TGTGCCAGCAGTTTCGGACCAAATTCGTACGAGCAGTACTTC | CASSFGPNSYEQYF
TRBJ2-7 | few | . | TRBV18 | TGTGCCAGCTCACCACAGGGTACCTTCTACGAGCAGTACTTC | CASSPQGTFYEQYF
TRBJ2-5 | few | . | TRBV5-1 | TGCGCCAGCAGCAAGAGCCAGGGGTGGCAAGAGACCCAGTACTTC | CASSKSQGWQETQYF
TRBJ2-1 | . | TRBD1 | TRBV5-4 | TGTGCCAGCAGCTTGGGGACAGGACGGGTTGAGCAGTTCTTC | CASSLGTGRVEQFF
TRBJ1-2 | . | TRBD1 | TRBV27 | TGTGCCAGCAGTTTATTCAGGGGGCCCCACTATGGCTACACCTTC | CASSLFRGPHYGYTF
TRBJ2-1 | . | TRBD2 | TRBV5-1 | TGCGCCAGCAGCCCAAGTCACAAAGCGGGGGGGCGCAATGAGCAGTTCTTC | CASSPSHKAGGRNEQFF
TRBJ1-2 | . | . | TRBV2 | TGTGCCAGCATAAGTCAGGATAACTATGGCTACACCTTC | CASISQDNYGYTF
TRBJ1-2 | . | . | TRBV12-3/TRBV12-4 | TGTGCCAGCAGTTTAGGGTCAAGAGGCAGCTTAGGCTCTGGCTACACCTTC | CASSLGSRGSLGSGYTF
TRBJ2-5 | . | . | TRBV4-2 | TGTGCCAGCAGCCAAGATCCGAAGCGAGTAGAGACCCAGTACTTC | CASSQDPKRVETQYF
TRBJ2-7 | . | TRBD1 | TRBV29-1 | TGCAGCGCCGGGCGGACAGGTAACGAGCAGTACTTC | CSAGRTGNEQYF
TRBJ2-3 | . | . | TRBV4-1 | TGCGCCAGCAGCCAGCCCCTTGACAGGACCCCAGATACGCAGTATTTT | CASSQPLDRTPDTQYF
TRBJ2-7 | . | TRBD1 | TRBV12-3/TRBV12-4 | TGTGCCAGCAGTTTACCGGGACAGGGGGCACATGAGCAGTACTTC | CASSLPGQGAHEQYF
TRBJ2-3 | few | . | TRBV3-1 | TGTGCCAGCAGCCAAGTCCTAGCGAGCACAGATACGCAGTATTTT | CASSQVLASTDTQYF
TRBJ2-5 | few | . | TRBV28 | TGTGCCAGCACTTCACAGCAAGAGACCCAGTACTTC | CASTSQQETQYF
TRBJ2-2 | . | . | TRBV10-3 | TGTGCCACCGGCCGGGACACCGGGGAGCTGTTTTTT | CATGRDTGELFF
TRBJ1-4 | . | . | TRBV25-1 | TGTGCCAGCAGTGCCCAGGGGAAGAGGGATGAAAAACTGTTTTTT | CASSAQGKRDEKLFF